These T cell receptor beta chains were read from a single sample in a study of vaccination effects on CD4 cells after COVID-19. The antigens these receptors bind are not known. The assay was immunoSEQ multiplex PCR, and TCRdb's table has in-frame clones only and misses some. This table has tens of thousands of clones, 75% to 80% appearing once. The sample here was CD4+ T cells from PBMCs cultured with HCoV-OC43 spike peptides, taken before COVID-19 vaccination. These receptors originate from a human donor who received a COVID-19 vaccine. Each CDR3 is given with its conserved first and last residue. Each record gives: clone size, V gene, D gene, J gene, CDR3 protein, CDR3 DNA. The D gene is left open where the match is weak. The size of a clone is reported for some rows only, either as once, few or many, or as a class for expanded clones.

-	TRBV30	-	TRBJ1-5	CAWSVGREFNQPQHF	TGTGCCTGGAGTGTAGGCAGGGAGTTCAATCAGCCCCAGCATTTT
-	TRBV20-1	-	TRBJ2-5	CRWPEETQYF	TGCAGGTGGCCCGAAGAGACCCAGTACTTC
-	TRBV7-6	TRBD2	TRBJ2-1	CASSSRTLAGVNNEQFF	TGTGCCAGCAGCTCCAGGACTCTAGCGGGGGTGAACAATGAGCAGTTCTTC
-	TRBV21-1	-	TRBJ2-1	CASSLRTRNEQFF	TGTGCCAGCAGCCTCAGGACGAGGAATGAGCAGTTCTTC
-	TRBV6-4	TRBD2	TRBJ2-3	CASSDSKAGGQDTQYF	TGTGCCAGCAGTGACTCGAAAGCGGGGGGCCAAGATACGCAGTATTTT
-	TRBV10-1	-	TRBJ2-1	CASSELGGNEQFF	TGCGCCAGCAGTGAACTGGGGGGAAATGAGCAGTTCTTC
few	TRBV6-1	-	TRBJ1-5	CASSEAPRGGQPQHF	TGTGCCAGCAGTGAAGCGCCCAGGGGAGGTCAGCCCCAGCATTTT
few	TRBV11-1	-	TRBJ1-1	CASSLDSYTEAFF	TGTGCCAGCAGCTTAGACAGCTACACTGAAGCTTTCTTT
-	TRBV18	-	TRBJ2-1	CASSPYSADAYNEQFF	TGTGCCAGCTCACCATATTCCGCGGACGCCTACAATGAGCAGTTCTTC
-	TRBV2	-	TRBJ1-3	CASSELTTGNTIYF	TGTGCCAGCAGTGAACTTACCACTGGAAACACCATATATTTT
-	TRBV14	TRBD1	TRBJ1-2	CASSHGSGGGSGYTF	TGTGCCAGCAGCCATGGATCAGGGGGCGGCTCTGGCTACACCTTC
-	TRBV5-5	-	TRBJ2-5	CASSPLGGAETQYF	TGTGCCAGCAGCCCACTTGGTGGCGCCGAGACCCAGTACTTC
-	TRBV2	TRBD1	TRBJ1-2	CASSGRTGQYGYTF	TGTGCCAGCAGTGGCAGGACAGGGCAATATGGCTACACCTTC
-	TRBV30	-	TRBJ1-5	CAWSADSGNQPQHF	TGTGCCTGGAGCGCAGACAGCGGTAATCAGCCCCAGCATTTT
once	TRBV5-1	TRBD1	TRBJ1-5	CASSAGQEDQPQHF	TGCGCCAGCAGCGCGGGACAGGAGGATCAGCCCCAGCATTTT
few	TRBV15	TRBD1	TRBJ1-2	CATSRNRGPNYGYTF	TGTGCCACCAGCAGAAACAGGGGGCCAAACTATGGCTACACCTTC
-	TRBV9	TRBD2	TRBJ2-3	CASSVSGGPDTQYF	TGTGCCAGCAGCGTGTCGGGGGGGCCAGATACGCAGTATTTT
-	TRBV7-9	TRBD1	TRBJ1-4	CASGLQGEKLFF	TGTGCCAGCGGCCTACAGGGGGAAAAACTGTTTTTT
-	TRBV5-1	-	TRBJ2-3	CASSLGQADTQYF	TGCGCCAGCAGCTTGGGACAGGCGGATACGCAGTATTTT
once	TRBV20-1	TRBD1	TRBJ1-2	CSASARGGGYTF	TGCAGTGCTAGTGCCAGGGGGGGAGGCTACACCTTC
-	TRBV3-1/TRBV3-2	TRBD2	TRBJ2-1	CASSPRLASEQFF	TGTGCCAGCAGCCCACGACTAGCAAGTGAGCAGTTCTTC
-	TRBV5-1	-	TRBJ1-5	CASSLGGGGPQHF	TGCGCCAGCAGCTTGGGGGGTGGTGGGCCCCAGCATTTT
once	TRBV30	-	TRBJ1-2	CAWSNRYGYTF	TGTGCCTGGAGTAATAGGTATGGCTACACCTTC
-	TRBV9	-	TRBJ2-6	CASSVILSGANVLTF	TGTGCCAGCAGCGTCATCCTCTCTGGGGCCAACGTCCTGACTTTC
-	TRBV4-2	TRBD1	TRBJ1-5	CASSRGTGHQPQHF	TGTGCCAGCAGCCGCGGGACAGGGCATCAGCCCCAGCATTTT
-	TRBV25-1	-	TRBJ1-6	CASSDRIDSPLHF	TGTGCCAGCAGTGACAGGATTGATTCACCCCTCCACTTT
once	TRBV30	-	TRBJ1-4	CAWSLGGGASLEKLFF	TGTGCCTGGAGCCTGGGGGGGGGCGCTTCGTTGGAAAAACTGTTTTTT
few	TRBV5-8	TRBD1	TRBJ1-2	CASSRDRRSNGYTF	TGTGCCAGCAGCCGGGACAGAAGATCCAATGGCTACACCTTC
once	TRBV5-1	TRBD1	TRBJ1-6	CASSFQGATNSPLHF	TGCGCCAGCAGCTTCCAGGGGGCTACAAATTCACCCCTCCACTTT
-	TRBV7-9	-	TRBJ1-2	CASSFNAGNYGYTF	TGTGCCAGCAGCTTTAACGCAGGGAACTATGGCTACACCTTC
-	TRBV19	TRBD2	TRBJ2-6	CASRPLGGAGGTNSGANVLTF	TGTGCCAGTAGGCCCCTAGGGGGAGCGGGGGGTACAAACTCTGGGGCCAACGTCCTGACTTTC
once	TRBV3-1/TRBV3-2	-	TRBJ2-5	CASSQDRGWETQYF	TGTGCCAGCAGCCAAGATAGGGGGTGGGAGACCCAGTACTTC
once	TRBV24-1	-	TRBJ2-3	CATSLSHRGTDTQYF	TGTGCCACCAGTCTATCCCACAGGGGCACAGATACGCAGTATTTT
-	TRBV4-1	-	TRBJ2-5	CASSQGWGGAASQYF	TGCGCCAGCAGCCAAGGTTGGGGCGGGGCGGCGTCCCAGTACTTC
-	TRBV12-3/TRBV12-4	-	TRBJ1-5	CASSLMDQPQHF	TGTGCCAGCAGTTTAATGGATCAGCCCCAGCATTTT
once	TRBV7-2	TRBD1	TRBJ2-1	CASSPGQSNEQFF	TGTGCCAGCAGCCCGGGACAGTCCAATGAGCAGTTCTTC
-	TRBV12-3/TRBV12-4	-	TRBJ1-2	CASSLDTTYGYTF	TGTGCCAGCAGTTTGGACACGACCTATGGCTACACCTTC
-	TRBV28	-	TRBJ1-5	CASSLGGSNQPQHF	TGTGCCAGCAGTCTAGGGGGTAGCAATCAGCCCCAGCATTTT
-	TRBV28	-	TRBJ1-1	CASRNPPGGNTEAFF	TGTGCCAGCAGGAACCCCCCCGGGGGCAATACTGAAGCTTTCTTT
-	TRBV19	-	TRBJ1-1	CASSATGRAEAFF	TGTGCCAGTAGTGCTACAGGGAGGGCTGAAGCTTTCTTT
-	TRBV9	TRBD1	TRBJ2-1	CASSAYRQGTILNEQFF	TGTGCCAGCAGCGCATATCGACAGGGGACAATTTTGAATGAGCAGTTCTTC
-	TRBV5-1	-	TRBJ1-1	CASSSRLNTEAFF	TGCGCCAGCAGCTCCCGGTTAAACACTGAAGCTTTCTTT
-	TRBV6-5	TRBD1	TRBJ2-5	CASSYFAGQGSETQYF	TGTGCCAGCAGTTACTTCGCCGGACAGGGTTCAGAGACCCAGTACTTC
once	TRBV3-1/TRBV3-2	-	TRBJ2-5	CASSLRGSETQYF	TGTGCCAGCAGCCTTCGGGGGTCGGAGACCCAGTACTTC
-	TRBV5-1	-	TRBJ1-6	CASKQDINSPLHF	TGCGCCAGCAAGCAGGACATTAATTCACCCCTCCACTTT
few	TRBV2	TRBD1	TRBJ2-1	CASSRQGGYNEQFF	TGTGCCAGCAGCCGACAGGGGGGCTACAATGAGCAGTTCTTC
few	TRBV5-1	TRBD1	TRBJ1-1	CASSFSQTGANTEAFF	TGCGCCAGCAGCTTTTCTCAAACAGGGGCCAACACTGAAGCTTTCTTT
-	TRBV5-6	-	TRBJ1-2	CASSLHPTIYGYTF	TGTGCCAGCAGCTTGCACCCTACTATCTATGGCTACACCTTC
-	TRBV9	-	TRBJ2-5	CASSVGSRISQETQYF	TGTGCCAGCAGCGTAGGGTCGCGGATCAGCCAAGAGACCCAGTACTTC
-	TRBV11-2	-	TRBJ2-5	CASSLGTRETQYF	TGTGCCAGCAGCTTAGGAACTAGAGAGACCCAGTACTTC
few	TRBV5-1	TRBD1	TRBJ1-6	CASTTGVVDSPLHF	TGCGCCAGTACAACAGGGGTGGTGGATTCACCCCTCCACTTT
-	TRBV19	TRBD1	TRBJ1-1	CASSIGTGNTEAFF	TGTGCCAGTAGTATCGGGACAGGGAACACTGAAGCTTTCTTT
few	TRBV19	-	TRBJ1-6	CASRSFDRNNSPLHF	TGTGCCAGTAGGTCTTTTGACAGAAATAATTCACCCCTCCACTTT